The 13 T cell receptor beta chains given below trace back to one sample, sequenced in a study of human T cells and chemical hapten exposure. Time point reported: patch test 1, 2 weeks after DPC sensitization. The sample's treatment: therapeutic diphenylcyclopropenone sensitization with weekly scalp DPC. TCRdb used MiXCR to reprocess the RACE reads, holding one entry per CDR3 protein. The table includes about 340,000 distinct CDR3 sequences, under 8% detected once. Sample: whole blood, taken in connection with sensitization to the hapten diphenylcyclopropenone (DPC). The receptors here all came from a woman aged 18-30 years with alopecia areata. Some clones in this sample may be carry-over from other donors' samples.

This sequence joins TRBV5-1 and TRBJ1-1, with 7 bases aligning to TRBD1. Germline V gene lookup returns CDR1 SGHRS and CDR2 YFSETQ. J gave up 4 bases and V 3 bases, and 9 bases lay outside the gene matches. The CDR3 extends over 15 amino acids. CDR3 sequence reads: CASSSTGLGGTEAFF. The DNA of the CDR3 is TGCGCCAGCAGCTCGACAGGGCTCGGGGGCACTGAAGCTTTCTTT.

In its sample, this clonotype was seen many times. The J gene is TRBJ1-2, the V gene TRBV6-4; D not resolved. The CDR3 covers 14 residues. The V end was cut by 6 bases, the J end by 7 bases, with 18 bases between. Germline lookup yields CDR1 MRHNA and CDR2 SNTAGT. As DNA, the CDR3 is TGTGCCAGCAGGGGAATAACAGACCCTCCTGGCTACACCTTC. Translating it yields CASRGITDPPGYTF.

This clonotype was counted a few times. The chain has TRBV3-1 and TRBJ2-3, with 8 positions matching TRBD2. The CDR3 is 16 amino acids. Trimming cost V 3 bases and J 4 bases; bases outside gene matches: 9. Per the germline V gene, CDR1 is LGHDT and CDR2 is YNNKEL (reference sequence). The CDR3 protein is CASSHETGGPADTQYF. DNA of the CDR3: TGTGCCAGCAGCCATGAAACGGGGGGGCCAGCAGATACGCAGTATTTT.

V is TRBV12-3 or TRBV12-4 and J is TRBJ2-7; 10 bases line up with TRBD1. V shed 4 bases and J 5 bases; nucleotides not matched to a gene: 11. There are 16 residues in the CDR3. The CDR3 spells CASSSLRDRGANEQYF. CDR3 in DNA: TGTGCCAGCAGTTCGCTCCGGGACAGGGGTGCCAACGAGCAGTACTTC.

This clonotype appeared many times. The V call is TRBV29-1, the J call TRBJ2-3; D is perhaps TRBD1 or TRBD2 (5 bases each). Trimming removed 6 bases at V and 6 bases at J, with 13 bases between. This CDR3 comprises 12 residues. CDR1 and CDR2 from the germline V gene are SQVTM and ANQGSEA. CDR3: CSVEGPPDTQYF. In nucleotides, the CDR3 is TGCAGCGTCGAGGGGCCTCCCGATACGCAGTATTTT.

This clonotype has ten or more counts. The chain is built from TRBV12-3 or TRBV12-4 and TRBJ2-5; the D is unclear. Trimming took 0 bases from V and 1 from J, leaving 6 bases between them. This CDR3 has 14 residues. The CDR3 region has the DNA TGTGCCAGCAGTTTAGCCCGGGCCCAAGAGACCCAGTACTTC. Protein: CASSLARAQETQYF.

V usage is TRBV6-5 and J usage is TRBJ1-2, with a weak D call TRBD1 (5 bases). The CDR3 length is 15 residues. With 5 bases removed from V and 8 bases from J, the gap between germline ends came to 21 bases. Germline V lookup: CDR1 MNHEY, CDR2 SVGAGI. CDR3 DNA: TGTGCCAGCAGTCAACAAGACGGGCAGGGCAAAGGCTACACCTTC. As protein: CASSQQDGQGKGYTF.

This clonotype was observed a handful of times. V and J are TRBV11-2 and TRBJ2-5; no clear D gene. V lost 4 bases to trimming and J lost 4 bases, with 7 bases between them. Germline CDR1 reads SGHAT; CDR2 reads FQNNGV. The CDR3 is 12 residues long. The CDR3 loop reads CASSSHIETQYF. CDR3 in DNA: TGTGCCAGCAGCTCGCATATAGAGACCCAGTACTTC.

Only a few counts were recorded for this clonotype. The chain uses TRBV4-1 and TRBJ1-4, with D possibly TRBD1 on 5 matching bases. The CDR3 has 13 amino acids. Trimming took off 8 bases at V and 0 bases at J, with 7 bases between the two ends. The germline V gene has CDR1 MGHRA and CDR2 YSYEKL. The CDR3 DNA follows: TGCGCCAGCCAGGGAGCAACTAATGAAAAACTGTTTTTT. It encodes CASQGATNEKLFF.

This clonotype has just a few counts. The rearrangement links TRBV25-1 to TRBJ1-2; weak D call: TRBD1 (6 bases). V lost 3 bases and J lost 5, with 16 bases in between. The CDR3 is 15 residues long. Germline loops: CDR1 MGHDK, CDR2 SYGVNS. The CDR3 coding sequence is TGTGCCAGCAGTGAGAACCGGGACACGGCTTATGGCTACACCTTC. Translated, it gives CASSENRDTAYGYTF.

CDR3 sequence: CASSYSQGTQPQHF. CDR3 DNA sequence: TGTGCCAGCAGTTACTCGCAGGGGACTCAGCCCCAGCATTTT. The chain carries TRBV6-5 and TRBJ1-5, with D maybe TRBD1 (6 bases). There are 14 residues in the CDR3. Germline V gene sequence: CDR1 MNHEY, CDR2 SVGAGI. Trimming stripped 0 bases from V and 6 bases from J, with 9 bases between.

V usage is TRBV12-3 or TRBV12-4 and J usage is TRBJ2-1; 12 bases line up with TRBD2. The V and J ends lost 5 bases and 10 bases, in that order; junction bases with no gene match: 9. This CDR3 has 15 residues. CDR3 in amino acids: CASSKTSGGKGEQFF. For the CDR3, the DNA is TGTGCCAGCAGTAAGACTAGCGGGGGCAAAGGGGAGCAGTTCTTC.

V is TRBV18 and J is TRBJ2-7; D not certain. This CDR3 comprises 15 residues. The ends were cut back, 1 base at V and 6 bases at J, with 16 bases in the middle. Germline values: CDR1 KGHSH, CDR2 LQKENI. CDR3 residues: CASSPRVQLSGEQYF. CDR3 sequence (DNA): TGTGCCAGCTCACCACGTGTCCAGCTTTCGGGCGAGCAGTACTTC.